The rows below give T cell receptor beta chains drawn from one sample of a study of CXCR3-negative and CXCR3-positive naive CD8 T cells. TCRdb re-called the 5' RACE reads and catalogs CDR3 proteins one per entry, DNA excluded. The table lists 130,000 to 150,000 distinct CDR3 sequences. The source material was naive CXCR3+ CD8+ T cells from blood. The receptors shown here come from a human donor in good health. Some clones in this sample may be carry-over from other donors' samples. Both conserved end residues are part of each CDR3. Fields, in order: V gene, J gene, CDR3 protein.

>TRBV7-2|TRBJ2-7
CASSSWDTDSYEQYF
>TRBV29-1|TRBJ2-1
CSVVPTSGTYNEQFF
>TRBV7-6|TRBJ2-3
CASSLVGSYTDTQYF
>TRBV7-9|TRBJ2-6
CASSSTRAQGAEGANVLTF
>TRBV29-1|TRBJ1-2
CSVERGSDYGYTF
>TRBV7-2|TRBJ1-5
CASSLTWDYSNQPQHF
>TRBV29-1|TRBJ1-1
CSVEDGGETEAFF
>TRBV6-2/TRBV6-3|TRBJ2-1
CASSPFATDRDNNEQFF
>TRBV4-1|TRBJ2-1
CASSQMTGLRNEQFF
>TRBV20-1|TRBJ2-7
CSALPAGYEQYF
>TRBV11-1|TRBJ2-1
CASSFHGDEQFF
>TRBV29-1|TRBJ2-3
CSVWDTSTDTQYF
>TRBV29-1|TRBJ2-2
CSVEERRGTGTNTGELFF
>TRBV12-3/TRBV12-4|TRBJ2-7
CASRRGGGYEQYF
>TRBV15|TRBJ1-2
CATSRDPGSEAYGYTF
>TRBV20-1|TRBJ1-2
CSAKGVVGHTF
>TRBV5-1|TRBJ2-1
CASSLEGAAYNEQFF
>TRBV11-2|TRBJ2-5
CASSSVGETQYF
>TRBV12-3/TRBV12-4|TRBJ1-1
CASSHGGGTEAFF
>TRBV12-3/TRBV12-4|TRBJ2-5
CASREPAGGGETQYF
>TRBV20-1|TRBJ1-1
CSAREGGGGTEAFF
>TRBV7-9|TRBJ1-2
CASSRPGSGSNYGYTF
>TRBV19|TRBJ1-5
CASSIFGTGGDQPQHF
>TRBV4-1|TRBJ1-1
CASSQMTETNTEAFF
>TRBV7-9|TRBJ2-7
CASSWGTGQEQYF
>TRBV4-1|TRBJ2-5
CASSQPAEETQYF
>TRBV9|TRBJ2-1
CASSVGGGSYNEQFF
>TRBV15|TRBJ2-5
CATSRGVRSGPQETQYF
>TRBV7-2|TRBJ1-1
CASSLAGGRTEAFF
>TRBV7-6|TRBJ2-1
CASSLVTNQLNEQLF
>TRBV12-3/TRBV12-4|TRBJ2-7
CASSYRVHEQYF
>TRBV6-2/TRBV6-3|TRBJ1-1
CASTLWVQADNTEAFF
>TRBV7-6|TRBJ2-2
CASSPLAGGGELFF
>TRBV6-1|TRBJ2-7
CASGQINSYEQYF
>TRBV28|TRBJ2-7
CASSPLSYEQYF
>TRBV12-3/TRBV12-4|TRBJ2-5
CASISAGAETQYF
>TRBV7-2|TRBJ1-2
CASSPDSQGYTF
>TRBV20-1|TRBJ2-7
CSARDKGAYEQYF
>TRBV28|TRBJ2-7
CASGARTGEDEQYF
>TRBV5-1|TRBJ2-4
CASSLGLAGDAKNIQYF
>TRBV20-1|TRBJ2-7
CSAPPLAGNYEQYF
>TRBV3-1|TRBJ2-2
CASSHPGRTNTGELFF
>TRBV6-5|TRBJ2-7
CASSLQGNEQYF
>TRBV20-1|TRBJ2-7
CSARDFRRETYEQYF
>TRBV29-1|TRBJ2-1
CSVEGGAEDNEQFF